These 32 T cell receptor beta chains originate from one sample sequenced in a study of shared clonotypes between healthy human individuals. Assay used: immunoSEQ multiplex PCR; TCRdb lists only in-frame clones, some missing. The data hold 520,000 or so clones, with 79% observed a single time. Material: PBMCs. The receptors were gathered from a woman aged 40-49 years in good health. Some clones in this sample may be carry-over from other donors' samples.

Comments on this clone: At one boundary the junction diverges from the germline segment, which might be a read error. V gene TRBV2 combines with J gene TRBJ2-7; 11 nucleotides agree with TRBD2. The CDR3 runs 17 residues. Germline loops: CDR1 SNHLY, CDR2 FYNNEI. The CDR3 DNA sequence: TGTGCCAGCAGCGGCCGCGGGACTAGCGGTATACCCTACGCGCAGTACTTC. This translates into CASSGRGTSGIPYAQYF.

The chain joins TRBV5-8 to TRBJ2-1; TRBD2 might be the D (6 bases). The CDR3 loop spans 15 amino acids. V was trimmed by 0 bases and J by 4 bases, leaving 11 bases between them. Germline-derived CDR1 and CDR2 are SGHTS and YDEGEE. CDR3 sequence: CASSLGAGPYNEQFF. The CDR3 nucleotides are TGTGCCAGCAGCTTGGGGGCGGGACCTTACAATGAGCAGTTCTTC.

This clone was counted a few times. The J gene is TRBJ2-7, the V gene TRBV7-8; D gene ambiguous. With 3 bases removed from V and 7 bases from J, the gap between germline ends came to 10 bases. The CDR3 has 12 amino acids. Germline lookup yields CDR1 SGHVS and CDR2 FQNEAQ. The chain's CDR3 is CASSFSSYEQYF. The CDR3 DNA sequence: TGTGCCAGCAGCTTTAGTTCGTATGAGCAGTACTTC.

V is TRBV11-2 and J is TRBJ1-5; possibly TRBD1 for D (5 bases). The CDR3 runs 17 residues. V was shortened by 6 bases and J by 2 bases, with 20 bases between the two germline ends. Germline V gives CDR1 SGHAT, CDR2 FQNNGV. The CDR3 is CASSRGFEGYGNQPQHF. In nucleotides, the CDR3 is TGTGCCAGCAGTCGGGGGTTTGAAGGATATGGCAATCAGCCCCAGCATTTT.

The chain carries TRBV6-6 and TRBJ1-1, with a possible D match to TRBD1 (5 bases). The CDR3 is made up of 13 amino acids. Germline V lookup: CDR1 MNHNY, CDR2 SVGAGI (reference sequence). Trimming cost V 11 bases and J 3 bases, with 16 bases left between them. CDR3 sequence reads: CACRDGPYTEAFF. The DNA of the CDR3 is TGTGCCTGCCGGGACGGGCCGTACACTGAAGCTTTCTTT.

The chain uses TRBV7-2 and TRBJ2-5, with D possibly being TRBD1 or TRBD2 (5 bases each). Matching the DNA end better, TRBJ2-7 makes the J call doubtful. CDR3 size: 15 residues. Germline CDR1 and CDR2: SGHTA and FQGNSA. CDR3 amino acids: CASSLGTVLSYEQYF. CDR3 bases: TGTGCCAGCAGCCTCGGGACGGTCCTCTCCTACGAGCAGTACTTC.

The chain is built from TRBV15 and TRBJ2-7; TRBD1 might be the D (6 bases). There are 14 residues in the CDR3. V lost 5 bases, J lost 2 bases, and 13 bases lay in between. CDR1 and CDR2 from the germline V gene are LNHNV and YYDKDF (reference sequence). CDR3 nucleotide sequence: TGTGCCACCAGCGAGTTAGGGGGTGCCTACGAGCAGTACTTC. It specifies CATSELGGAYEQYF.

This rearrangement joins TRBV15 to TRBJ1-5; 9 positions agree with TRBD1. Per germline, CDR1 LNHNV and CDR2 YYDKDF (reference sequence). The ends lost 5 bases at V and 4 bases at J; junction bases unmatched: 0. This CDR3 comprises 13 residues. The chain's CDR3 is CATSGTGNQPQHF. The CDR3 bases are TGTGCCACCAGCGGGACAGGGAATCAGCCCCAGCATTTT.

This clone was counted many times. The V gene is TRBV7-2, the J gene TRBJ2-7; D ambiguous. Trimming left V 3 bases short and J 0 bases short, with 12 bases between. The CDR3 is 15 residues long. Germline V gives CDR1 SGHTA, CDR2 FQGNSA. The CDR3: CASSFSSQSSYEQYF. CDR3 in DNA: TGTGCCAGCAGCTTTTCTTCCCAATCCTCCTACGAGCAGTACTTC.

The rearrangement uses TRBV4-2 and TRBJ1-5, with 8 bases aligning to TRBD1. This CDR3 has 15 amino acids. Germline CDR1 LGHNA, CDR2 YNFKEQ. V shed 4 bases and J 3 bases; nucleotides not matched to a gene: 5. CDR3 residues: CASSLTGVLNQPQHF. In DNA, the CDR3 is TGTGCCAGCAGCCTGACAGGGGTTCTCAATCAGCCCCAGCATTTT.

J is TRBJ2-1 and V is TRBV18; weak D call: TRBD1 (5 bases). The germline V and J ends were trimmed by 4 bases and 0 bases, with 10 bases remaining between them. This CDR3 has 15 residues. Germline V gene lookup returns CDR1 KGHSH and CDR2 LQKENI. CDR3 sequence: CASSRAGSSYNEQFF. The DNA for the CDR3 is TGTGCCAGCTCACGCGCAGGGTCCTCCTACAATGAGCAGTTCTTC.

This chain connects TRBV25-1 to TRBJ1-4; 7 bases are a match to TRBD1. Per the germline V gene, CDR1 is MGHDK and CDR2 is SYGVNS. After removal of 6 bases from V and 4 bases from J, the junction contained 5 bases not matched to a gene. The CDR3 is 14 amino acids. In DNA, the CDR3 is TGTGCCAGCAGCACAGGACAGGATAATGAAAAACTGTTTTTT. This sequence encodes CASSTGQDNEKLFF.

The CDR3 spells CASTEGPSQPYEQYF. CDR3 DNA: TGTGCCAGCACCGAGGGACCCTCACAACCCTACGAGCAGTACTTC. The chain links TRBV6-1 to TRBJ2-7; D may be TRBD1 or TRBD2 (5 bases each). The germline CDR1 and CDR2 sequences are MNHNS and SASEGT. V lost 7 bases, J lost 2 bases, and 18 bases lay in between. This CDR3 is built from 15 residues.

The rearrangement links TRBV9 to TRBJ2-3; 12 bases line up with TRBD2. The CDR3 runs to 16 residues. The V gene's germline CDR1 is SGDLS and CDR2 YYNGEE. J was trimmed by 4 bases and V by 3 bases; bases with no gene match: 6. DNA of the CDR3: TGTGCCAGCAGCGCGGCTAGCGGGAGGGGTTCAGATACGCAGTATTTT. It translates to CASSAASGRGSDTQYF.

The chain employs TRBV6-1 and TRBJ1-1; D uncertain. V was pared by 6 bases and J by 5 bases, with 10 bases between. Germline V lookup: CDR1 MNHNS, CDR2 SASEGT. The CDR3 contains 12 residues. The CDR3 spells CASSLSVTEAFF. As DNA, the CDR3 is TGTGCCAGCAGCCTTTCGGTGACTGAAGCTTTCTTT.

The rearrangement uses TRBV19 and TRBJ2-5; 8 nucleotides line up with TRBD1. CDR1 is LNHDA, CDR2 SQIVND, per germline (reference sequence). The CDR3 length is 17 residues. V trimming: 2 bases; J trimming: 0 bases; junction bases outside the gene matches: 8. CDR3 sequence (DNA): TGTGCCAGTAGTATAACCTACTCGGACAGGGACCAAGAGACCCAGTACTTC. Its translation: CASSITYSDRDQETQYF.

This clone was seen more than once but under ten times. Other DNA sequences in this specimen translate into the identical CDR3. The chain couples TRBV5-1 to TRBJ1-3; tentative D call: TRBD1 (6 bases). With 0 bases removed from V and 4 bases from J, the gap between germline ends came to 8 bases. This CDR3 has 14 amino acids. Germline CDR1 is SGHRS and CDR2 is YFSETQ. CDR3 DNA: TGCGCCAGCAGCTTGGAAGGGACAGGAAACACCATATATTTT. Its translation: CASSLEGTGNTIYF.

The chain joins TRBV5-4 to TRBJ2-3; D is unresolved. Trimming took 7 bases from V and 1 from J, leaving 10 bases between them. This CDR3 is 13 amino acids long. Germline values: CDR1 SGHNT, CDR2 YYREEE (reference sequence). Here the CDR3 DNA reads TGTGCCAGCGTATTGTCGGGCACAGATACGCAGTATTTT. It encodes CASVLSGTDTQYF.

The CDR3 loop is CASSRPGQKTYEQYF. CDR3 sequence (DNA): TGTGCCAGCAGCAGGCCGGGACAGAAGACCTACGAGCAGTACTTC. This chain links TRBV28 with TRBJ2-7; 7 nucleotides match TRBD1. The CDR3 sequence is 15 residues long. With 6 bases clipped from V and 2 bases from J, the junction kept 10 bases outside the gene matches. Germline V gene sequence: CDR1 MDHEN, CDR2 SYDVKM.

This rearrangement joins TRBV30 to TRBJ1-2; D not resolved. The length of the CDR3 is 12 residues. From germline, CDR1 is GTSNPN and CDR2 SVGIG (reference sequence). V lost 4 bases to trimming and J lost 7 bases, with 13 bases between them. In nucleotides, the CDR3 is TGTGCCTGGACCCTTTACAGAAGTGGCTACACCTTC. Protein sequence: CAWTLYRSGYTF.

In nucleotides, the CDR3 is TGTGCCAGCAGTCCCAGGGATGCTTTCACCGGGTACGAGCAGTACTTC. Its translation is CASSPRDAFTGYEQYF. V and J are TRBV28 and TRBJ2-7, with TRBD1 as a possible D gene (5 bases). Trimming removed 5 bases at V and 4 bases at J, with 21 bases between. CDR3 length: 16 residues. Per the germline V gene, CDR1 is MDHEN and CDR2 is SYDVKM.

This clone was observed a single time. The chain uses TRBV11-3 and TRBJ2-7; 10 bases map to TRBD1. CDR1 and CDR2 from the germline V gene are SGHNT and YENEEA. V gave up 4 bases and J gave up 4 bases; unmatched junction bases: 10. The CDR3 loop spans 16 amino acids. The DNA for the CDR3 is TGTGCCAGCAGCTCATCACCGGGACAGGGGTTTTACGAGCAGTACTTC. It encodes CASSSSPGQGFYEQYF.

V is TRBV4-2 and J is TRBJ2-5; 10 nucleotides line up with TRBD1. J lost 6 bases, V lost 0 bases, and 4 bases had no gene match. The CDR3 extends over 15 amino acids. CDR1 and CDR2 from the germline V gene are LGHNA and YNFKEQ. The CDR3 sequence: CASSQEEGQGKTQYF. In nucleotides, the CDR3 is TGTGCCAGCAGCCAAGAAGAGGGACAGGGGAAGACCCAGTACTTC.

The chain carries TRBV15 and TRBJ1-2; D is possibly TRBD1 (6 bases). The CDR3 is 13 amino acids. Germline assignment: CDR1 LNHNV and CDR2 YYDKDF (reference sequence). V was pared by 3 bases and J by 4 bases, with 9 bases between. The CDR3 nucleotides read TGTGCCACCAGCAGGGACAGCATCTATGGCTACACCTTC. The encoded protein is CATSRDSIYGYTF.

The chain joins TRBV19 to TRBJ2-6; D unresolved. Trimming shortened V by 2 bases and J by 0 bases, and 11 bases separated the two germline ends. This CDR3 is built from 17 residues. Germline V gene data show CDR1 as LNHDA and CDR2 as SQIVND (reference sequence). CDR3 sequence reads: CASSISWVISGANVLTF. CDR3 DNA sequence: TGTGCCAGTAGTATATCCTGGGTTATCTCTGGGGCCAACGTCCTGACTTTC.

The chain combines TRBV4-1 with TRBJ2-7; tentative D call: TRBD2 (7 bases). Germline-derived CDR1 and CDR2 are MGHRA and YSYEKL. The CDR3 covers 13 residues. The V end was cut by 3 bases, the J end by 7 bases, with 13 bases between. The CDR3 sequence: CASSQGGGREQYF. The CDR3 bases are TGCGCCAGCAGCCAGGGGGGGGGCAGGGAGCAGTACTTC.

The gene calls are TRBV19 and TRBJ2-1; 8 positions match TRBD2. The CDR3 is 14 residues long. Trimming removed 4 bases from V and 9 bases from J; junction bases left unmatched: 8. The germline V gene has CDR1 LNHDA and CDR2 SQIVND (reference sequence). CDR3 amino acids: CASSNPGRAPEQFF. Here the CDR3 DNA reads TGTGCCAGTAGTAACCCCGGGAGGGCCCCTGAGCAGTTCTTC.

J is TRBJ2-3 and V is TRBV9; D remains ambiguous. Between the trimmed V and J ends, which lost 0 bases and 2 bases, there was a span of 7 bases. Germline V CDR1 and CDR2: SGDLS, YYNGEE. The CDR3 is 14 amino acids. CDR3 DNA: TGTGCCAGCAGCGTAGGTAGCCACACAGATACGCAGTATTTT. The encoded protein is CASSVGSHTDTQYF.

The chain carries TRBV7-2 and TRBJ2-1; 9 positions match TRBD2. Germline CDR1 reads SGHTA; CDR2 reads FQGNSA. CDR3 length: 15 residues. V lost 6 bases and J lost 9; bases outside the gene matches: 12. This chain's CDR3 is CASRQAGGLLSEQFF. The CDR3 coding sequence is TGTGCCAGCAGACAAGCGGGAGGCCTACTCAGTGAGCAGTTCTTC.

The rearrangement uses TRBV29-1 and TRBJ2-3; TRBD2 agrees at 10 bases. Germline loops: CDR1 SQVTM, CDR2 ANQGSEA. After removal of 6 bases from V and 1 base from J, the junction contained 4 bases not matched to a gene. This CDR3 region has 14 residues. In DNA form, the CDR3 reads TGCAGCGTAGCTAGCGGGAGTGGCACAGATACGCAGTATTTT. This sequence encodes CSVASGSGTDTQYF.

The chain carries TRBV7-3 and TRBJ2-7; TRBD1 matches at 8 bases. Germline CDR1 reads SGHTA; CDR2 reads FQGTGA. V was pared by 5 bases and J by 7 bases, with 10 bases of the junction left unmatched. This CDR3 contains 14 residues. The CDR3 bases are TGTGCCAGCAGCGAACGGACAGGGTCGGGTGAGCAGTACTTC. Its translation is CASSERTGSGEQYF. Together with reference TRBV7-3 and TRBJ2-7, the CDR3 gives the full variable domain: GAGVSQTPSNKVTEKGKYVELRCDPISGHTALYWYRQSLGQGPEFLIYFQGTGAADDSGLPNDRFFAVRPEGSVSTLKIQRTERGDSAVYLCASSERTGSGEQYFGPGTRLTVT.

The rearrangement joins TRBV28 to TRBJ2-3; D unclear. The germline V gene has CDR1 MDHEN and CDR2 SYDVKM. Trimming pared 7 bases from V and 4 bases from J, leaving 6 bases between. The CDR3 is made up of 11 amino acids. The CDR3 DNA follows: TGTGCCAGCAAAAGGGCAGATACGCAGTATTTT. As protein: CASKRADTQYF.